The sequence of this TCR beta chain was determined in a study of spatial heterogeneity in lung cancer. Study-level findings and limits: Ubiquitous expanded TCR counts tracked ubiquitous nonsynonymous mutations, and regional counts tracked regional ones. Counts of expanded intratumoral alpha and beta TCRs tracked tumor mutation counts.

Trimming removed 7 bases at V and 3 bases at J, with 19 bases between. Germline V CDR1 and CDR2: SQVTM, ANQGSEA. This CDR3 has 15 residues. TCR cDNA molecules each carried a unique molecular identifier. From the 5' RACE reads, TCRdb called clonotypes with MiXCR, one entry per CDR3 protein. This sample has about 2,700 distinct CDR3 sequences; about 11% occur once, and the top ten carry 7% to 9%. Described time point: sample taken at primary tumor resection. The donors, 70 to 80 patients with untreated early-stage non-small cell lung cancer, provided the samples. Sequencing was performed on whole RNA extracted from tumor and nontumor lung tissue, or from frozen PBMC, and the material was left unsorted. For this clonotype: No antigen is known for it.

The clonotype comes from a female donor with early-stage non-small cell lung cancer. The starting material was lung tumor tissue, obtained at surgery. This chain links TRBV29-1 with TRBJ2-1, with D maybe TRBD2 (5 bases). In DNA form, the CDR3 reads TGCAGCGCCCAAACTAGGCCTGAGGTCTACAATGAGCAGTTCTTC. Residues: CSAQTRPEVYNEQFF.